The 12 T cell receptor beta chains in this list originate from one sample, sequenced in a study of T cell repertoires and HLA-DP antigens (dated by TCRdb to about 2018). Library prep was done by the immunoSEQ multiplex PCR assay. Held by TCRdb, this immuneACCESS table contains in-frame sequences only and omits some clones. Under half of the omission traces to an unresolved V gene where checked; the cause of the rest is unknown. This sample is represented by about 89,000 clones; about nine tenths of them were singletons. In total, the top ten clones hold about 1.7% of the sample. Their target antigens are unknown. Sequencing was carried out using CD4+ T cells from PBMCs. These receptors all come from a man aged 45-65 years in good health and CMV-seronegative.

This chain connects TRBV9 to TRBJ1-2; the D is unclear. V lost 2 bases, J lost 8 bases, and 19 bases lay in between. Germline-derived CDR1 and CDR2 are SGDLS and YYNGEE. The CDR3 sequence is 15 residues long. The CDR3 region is CASSVSGGVGEGYTF. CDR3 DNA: TGTGCCAGCAGCGTGTCTGGCGGGGTTGGAGAGGGCTACACCTTC. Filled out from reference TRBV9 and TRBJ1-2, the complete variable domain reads DSGVTQTPKHLITATGQRVTLRCSPRSGDLSVYWYQQSLDQGLQFLIQYYNGEERAKGNILERFSAQQFPDLHSELNLSSLELGDSALYFCASSVSGGVGEGYTFGSGTRLTVV.

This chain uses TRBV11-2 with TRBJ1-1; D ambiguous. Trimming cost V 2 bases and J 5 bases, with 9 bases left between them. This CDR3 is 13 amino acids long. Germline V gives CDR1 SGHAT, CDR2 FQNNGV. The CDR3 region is CASSLTRSTEAFF. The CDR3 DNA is TGTGCCAGCAGCTTAACGAGGAGTACTGAAGCTTTCTTT. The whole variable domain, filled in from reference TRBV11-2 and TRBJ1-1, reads EAGVAQSPRYKIIEKRQSVAFWCNPISGHATLYWYQQILGQGPKLLIQFQNNGVVDDSQLPKDRFSAERLKGVDSTLKIQPAKLEDSAVYLCASSLTRSTEAFFGQGTRLTVV.

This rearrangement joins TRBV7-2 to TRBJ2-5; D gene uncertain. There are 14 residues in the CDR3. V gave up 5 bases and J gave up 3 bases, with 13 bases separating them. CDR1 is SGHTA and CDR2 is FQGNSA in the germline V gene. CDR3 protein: CASSPRVSKETQYF. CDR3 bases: TGTGCCAGCAGCCCTCGGGTTAGCAAAGAGACCCAGTACTTC.

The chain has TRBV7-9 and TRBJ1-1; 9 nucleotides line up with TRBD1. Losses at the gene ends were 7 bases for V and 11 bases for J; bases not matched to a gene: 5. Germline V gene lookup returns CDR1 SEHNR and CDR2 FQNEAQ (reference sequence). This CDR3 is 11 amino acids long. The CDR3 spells CASTADRGAFF. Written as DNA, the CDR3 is TGTGCCAGCACCGCCGACAGGGGGGCTTTCTTT.

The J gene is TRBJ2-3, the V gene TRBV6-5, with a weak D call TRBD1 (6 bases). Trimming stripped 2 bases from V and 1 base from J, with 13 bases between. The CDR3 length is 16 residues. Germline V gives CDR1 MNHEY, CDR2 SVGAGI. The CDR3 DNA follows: TGTGCCAGCAGTTACGGTGGGGGCGCGGGCACAGATACGCAGTATTTT. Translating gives CASSYGGGAGTDTQYF.

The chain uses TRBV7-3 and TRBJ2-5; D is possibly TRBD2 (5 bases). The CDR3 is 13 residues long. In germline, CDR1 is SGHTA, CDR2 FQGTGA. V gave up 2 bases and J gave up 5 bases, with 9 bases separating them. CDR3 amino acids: CASSLGAAETQYF. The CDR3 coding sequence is TGTGCCAGCAGCTTAGGAGCGGCGGAGACCCAGTACTTC. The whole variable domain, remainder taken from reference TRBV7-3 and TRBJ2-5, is GAGVSQTPSNKVTEKGKYVELRCDPISGHTALYWYRQSLGQGPEFLIYFQGTGAADDSGLPNDRFFAVRPEGSVSTLKIQRTERGDSAVYLCASSLGAAETQYFGPGTRLLVL.

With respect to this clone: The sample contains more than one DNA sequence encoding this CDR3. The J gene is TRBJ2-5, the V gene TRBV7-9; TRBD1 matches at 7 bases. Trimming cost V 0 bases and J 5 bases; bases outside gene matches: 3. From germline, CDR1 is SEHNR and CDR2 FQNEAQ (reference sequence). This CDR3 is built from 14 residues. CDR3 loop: CASSLAGGGETQYF. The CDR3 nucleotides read TGTGCCAGCAGCTTAGCAGGGGGCGGGGAGACCCAGTACTTC. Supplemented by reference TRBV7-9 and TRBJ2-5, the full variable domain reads DTGVSQNPRHKITKRGQNVTFRCDPISEHNRLYWYRQTLGQGPEFLTYFQNEAQLEKSRLLSDRFSAERPKGSFSTLEIQRTEQGDSAMYLCASSLAGGGETQYFGPGTRLLVL.

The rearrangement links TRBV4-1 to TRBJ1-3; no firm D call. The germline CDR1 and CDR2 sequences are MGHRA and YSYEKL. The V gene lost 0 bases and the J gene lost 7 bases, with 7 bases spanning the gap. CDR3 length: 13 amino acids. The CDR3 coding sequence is TGCGCCAGCAGCCAAGATTCTCGTAACACCATATATTTT. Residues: CASSQDSRNTIYF.

The CDR3 sequence is CASSSRQGSAGYTF. CDR3 sequence (DNA): TGTGCCAGCAGTTCCAGACAGGGCTCCGCGGGCTACACCTTC. The chain has TRBV6-5 and TRBJ1-2; TRBD1 aligns across 7 bases. CDR1 MNHEY and CDR2 SVGAGI come from the germline V gene. Trimming took 4 bases from V and 8 from J; bases not matched to a gene: 10. This CDR3 is built from 14 residues.

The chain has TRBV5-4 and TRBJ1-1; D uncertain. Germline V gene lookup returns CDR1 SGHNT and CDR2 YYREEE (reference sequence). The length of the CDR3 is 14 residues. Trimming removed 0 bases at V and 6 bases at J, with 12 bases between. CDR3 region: CASSLGTEGAEAFF. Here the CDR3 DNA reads TGTGCCAGCAGCTTGGGAACAGAGGGAGCTGAAGCTTTCTTT.

CDR3 in amino acids: CASSLTSGASYNEQFF. In DNA form, the CDR3 reads TGTGCCAGCAGCCTTACCTCAGGGGCCTCCTACAATGAGCAGTTCTTC. This rearrangement joins TRBV7-2 to TRBJ2-1, with D possibly TRBD1 on 6 matching bases. CDR3 size: 16 residues. CDR1 is SGHTA, CDR2 FQGNSA, per germline. V was clipped by 5 bases and J by 0 bases, with 14 bases between them.

The CDR3 nucleotides read TGTGCCAGCAGCTTAAACCAGGGGTTGGATACGCAGTATTTT. This gives the protein CASSLNQGLDTQYF. The V gene is TRBV7-9, the J gene TRBJ2-3, with D possibly being TRBD1 (6 bases). V was cut by 2 bases and J by 6 bases, with 12 bases left in between. This CDR3 is built from 14 residues. Germline V CDR1 and CDR2: SEHNR, FQNEAQ (reference sequence).